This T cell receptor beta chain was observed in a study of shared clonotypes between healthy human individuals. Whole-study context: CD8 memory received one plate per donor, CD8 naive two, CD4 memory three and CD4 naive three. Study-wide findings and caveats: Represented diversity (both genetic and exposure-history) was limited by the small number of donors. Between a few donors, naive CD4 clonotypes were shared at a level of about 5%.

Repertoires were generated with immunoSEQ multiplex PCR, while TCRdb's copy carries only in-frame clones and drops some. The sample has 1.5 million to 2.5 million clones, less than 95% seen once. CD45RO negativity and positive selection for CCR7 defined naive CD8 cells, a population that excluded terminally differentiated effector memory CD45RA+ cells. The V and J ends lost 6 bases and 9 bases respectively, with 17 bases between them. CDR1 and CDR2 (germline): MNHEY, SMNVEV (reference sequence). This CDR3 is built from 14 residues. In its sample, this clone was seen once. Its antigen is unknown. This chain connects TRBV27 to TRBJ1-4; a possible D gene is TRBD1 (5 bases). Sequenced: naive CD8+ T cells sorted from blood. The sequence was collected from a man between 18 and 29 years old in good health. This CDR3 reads CASRLGTGAQKLFF. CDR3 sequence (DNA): TGTGCCAGCAGGCTCGGGACCGGGGCCCAAAAACTGTTTTTT.